Each of the 22 T cell receptor beta chains below was sequenced from the same sample in a study of T-cell reconstitution after alpha-beta-depleted transplantation in children. Library preparation (for TCRbeta) was performed with unique molecular identifiers. TCRdb re-derived calls from the PCR reads in MiXCR, one entry per CDR3 protein. This table holds just over 950,000 distinct CDR3 sequences, roughly 29% found once. This sample comprised PBMCs, mostly from graft donor cells, obtained 360 days after TCRalphabeta/CD19-depleted stem cell transplant. The receptor set was obtained from a boy younger than two who had a stem cell transplant for SCID, so the T cells may come from the graft donor.

This clonotype was seen a handful of times. The chain couples TRBV15 to TRBJ2-5; a possible D gene is TRBD1 (5 bases). The CDR3 loop spans 15 amino acids. From germline, CDR1 is LNHNV and CDR2 YYDKDF (reference sequence). Deletions cut 1 base from V and 5 bases from J, with 14 bases between. In DNA, the CDR3 is TGTGCCACCAGCAGAGCGACGGACATCAGGGAGACCCAGTACTTC. The encoded protein is CATSRATDIRETQYF.

This clonotype was detected a few times. The chain recombines TRBV20-1 with TRBJ2-3, with D tentatively TRBD2 (5 bases). Germline V CDR1 and CDR2: DFQATT, SNEGSKA (reference sequence). CDR3 length equals 16 residues. V gave up 0 bases and J gave up 4 bases, with 17 bases separating them. The CDR3 reads CSARDLRLAVPDTQYF. DNA of the CDR3: TGCAGTGCTAGAGACTTGAGGCTAGCAGTTCCAGATACGCAGTATTTT.

CDR3 DNA: TGTGCCAGCAGTGCCCAGGGAGGGGATCGCAATTCACCCCTCCACTTT. Its protein product is CASSAQGGDRNSPLHF. The chain couples TRBV2 to TRBJ1-6; TRBD1 might be the D (5 bases). Deletions cut 4 bases from V and 7 bases from J, with 17 bases between. The CDR3 loop spans 16 amino acids. The germline CDR1 and CDR2 sequences are SNHLY and FYNNEI.

This chain uses TRBV28 with TRBJ2-7; a possible D gene is TRBD2 (6 bases). The CDR3 has 14 residues. Looked up from germline, CDR1 is MDHEN and CDR2 is SYDVKM. Trimming pared 0 bases from V and 6 bases from J, leaving 12 bases between. In nucleotides, the CDR3 is TGTGCCAGCAGTTTATGGGGGGGACTCGGCGAGCAGTACTTC. Protein sequence: CASSLWGGLGEQYF. The whole variable domain, filled in from reference TRBV28 and TRBJ2-7, reads DVKVTQSSRYLVKRTGEKVFLECVQDMDHENMFWYRQDPGLGLRLIYFSYDVKMKEKGDIPEGYSVSREKKERFSLILESASTNQTSMYLCASSLWGGLGEQYFGPGTRLTVT.

The chain has TRBV20-1 and TRBJ2-3, with a possible D match to TRBD1 (5 bases). Germline lookup yields CDR1 DFQATT and CDR2 SNEGSKA (reference sequence). Trimming cost V 5 bases and J 0 bases, with 15 bases left between them. The CDR3 totals 15 residues. CDR3 loop: CSAGRAATSTDTQYF. Here the CDR3 DNA reads TGCAGTGCTGGCAGGGCGGCCACTAGCACAGATACGCAGTATTTT.

This clonotype was detected only a few times. V and J are TRBV7-9 and TRBJ2-1, with 11 bases lining up with TRBD1. Germline CDR1 and CDR2: SEHNR and FQNEAQ (reference sequence). The CDR3 covers 15 residues. Losses at the gene ends were 7 bases for V and 4 bases for J; bases not matched to a gene: 6. This CDR3 is CASTARDRGYNEQFF. The CDR3 DNA is TGTGCCAGCACTGCTCGGGACAGGGGGTACAATGAGCAGTTCTTC.

This chain links TRBV2 with TRBJ2-2; 8 bases are shared with TRBD1. Germline CDR1 is SNHLY and CDR2 is FYNNEI. V shed 7 bases and J 4 bases; nucleotides not matched to a gene: 11. The CDR3 extends over 16 amino acids. The CDR3 region has the DNA TGTGCCAGCACATCGATCAGGGGGCTTGGCACCGGGGAGCTGTTTTTT. It translates to CASTSIRGLGTGELFF.

The chain is built from TRBV7-9 and TRBJ1-1; D gene ambiguous. The V end was cut by 5 bases, the J end by 3 bases, with 13 bases between. CDR3 length: 14 amino acids. The germline CDR1 and CDR2 sequences are SEHNR and FQNEAQ (reference sequence). For the CDR3, the DNA is TGTGCCAGCAGCAAAGGGTCTTCCTACACTGAAGCTTTCTTT. Translation gives CASSKGSSYTEAFF. The whole variable domain, filled in from reference TRBV7-9 and TRBJ1-1, reads DTGVSQNPRHKITKRGQNVTFRCDPISEHNRLYWYRQTLGQGPEFLTYFQNEAQLEKSRLLSDRFSAERPKGSFSTLEIQRTEQGDSAMYLCASSKGSSYTEAFFGQGTRLTVV.

V gene TRBV20-1 combines with J gene TRBJ1-1; 7 positions match TRBD1. V trimming: 5 bases; J trimming: 4 bases; junction bases outside the gene matches: 7. This CDR3 has 13 residues. Germline CDR1 reads DFQATT; CDR2 reads SNEGSKA (reference sequence). DNA of the CDR3: TGCAGTGCTCCCCGACAGGGACCCACTGAAGCTTTCTTT. Amino acid sequence: CSAPRQGPTEAFF.

The chain uses TRBV27 and TRBJ1-1, with D uncertain. The V end was cut by 8 bases, the J end by 4 bases, with 11 bases between. The CDR3 is 12 residues long. From germline, CDR1 is MNHEY and CDR2 SMNVEV (reference sequence). This CDR3 reads CASGLLATEAFF. Here the CDR3 DNA reads TGTGCCAGCGGTCTCCTGGCCACTGAAGCTTTCTTT.

The chain links TRBV5-1 to TRBJ2-3; no firm D call. With 0 bases removed from V and 6 bases from J, the gap between germline ends came to 11 bases. From germline, CDR1 is SGHRS and CDR2 YFSETQ. CDR3 length: 14 amino acids. CDR3 DNA: TGCGCCAGCAGCTTGGGGGATCTAGAGGATACGCAGTATTTT. Translated, it gives CASSLGDLEDTQYF.

The rearrangement links TRBV12-3 or TRBV12-4 to TRBJ1-1; D possibly corresponds to TRBD1 (5 bases). The germline V and J ends were trimmed by 7 bases and 1 base, with 10 bases remaining between them. The CDR3 length is 13 residues. The DNA for the CDR3 is TGTGCCAGCATGACAGCGCAGAACACTGAAGCTTTCTTT. Protein: CASMTAQNTEAFF.

The V gene is TRBV20-1, the J gene TRBJ2-7, with D hard to call. V was trimmed by 3 bases and J by 5 bases, leaving 8 bases between them. Germline lookup yields CDR1 DFQATT and CDR2 SNEGSKA (reference sequence). There are 11 residues in the CDR3. The DNA of the CDR3 is TGCAGTGCTAGCTCTCGGGACGAGCAGTACTTC. Protein product: CSASSRDEQYF.

This clonotype was picked up many times. The chain links TRBV28 to TRBJ2-7, with 7 bases fitting TRBD1. Germline CDR1 is MDHEN and CDR2 is SYDVKM. This CDR3 has 14 amino acids. With V trimmed by 10 bases and J by 6 bases, 15 bases remained unmatched. The CDR3: CATQPDRVQSEQYF. Written as DNA, the CDR3 is TGTGCCACCCAGCCCGACAGGGTTCAGTCCGAGCAGTACTTC.

The V gene is TRBV15, the J gene TRBJ2-5; no clear D gene. The length of the CDR3 is 15 residues. The V end was cut by 1 base, the J end by 2 bases, with 11 bases between. The germline V gene encodes CDR1 LNHNV and CDR2 YYDKDF (reference sequence). The CDR3 DNA follows: TGTGCCACCAGCAGAGGGGCTAGAAGTCAAGAGACCCAGTACTTC. This sequence encodes CATSRGARSQETQYF.

The rearrangement joins TRBV7-9 to TRBJ2-7, with 8 bases that match TRBD1. The CDR3 runs 13 residues. Germline assignment: CDR1 SEHNR and CDR2 FQNEAQ (reference sequence). The V segment lost 4 bases and the J segment 6 bases; nucleotides outside the gene matches: 5. The CDR3 loop reads CASSWSGGVEQYF. CDR3 sequence (DNA): TGTGCCAGCAGCTGGTCAGGGGGCGTCGAGCAGTACTTC.

This clonotype occurred many times. The chain joins TRBV29-1 to TRBJ1-5, with 10 bases fitting TRBD1. Germline values: CDR1 SQVTM, CDR2 ANQGSEA. V was pared by 4 bases and J by 6 bases, with 3 bases of the junction left unmatched. The CDR3 is made up of 13 amino acids. CDR3 in amino acids: CSVARDRGQPQHF. CDR3 DNA sequence: TGCAGCGTTGCCCGGGACAGGGGTCAGCCCCAGCATTTT.

The J gene is TRBJ2-4, the V gene TRBV12-3 or TRBV12-4, with TRBD1 identical over 8 bases. This CDR3 comprises 13 residues. The DNA of the CDR3 is TGTGCGACAGGGGAGGAGGCCAAAAACATTCAGTACTTC. Protein sequence: CATGEEAKNIQYF.

The CDR3 sequence is CASSESGTGSVEQFF. CDR3 DNA sequence: TGCGCCAGCAGTGAGTCCGGGACAGGGTCAGTCGAGCAGTTCTTC. This sequence joins TRBV10-1 and TRBJ2-1; 9 bases align to TRBD1. After removal of 0 bases from V and 10 bases from J, the junction contained 7 bases not matched to a gene. Per germline, CDR1 WNHNN and CDR2 SYGVQD (reference sequence). The CDR3 loop spans 15 amino acids.

The chain carries TRBV5-6 and TRBJ2-1; D is ambiguous. This CDR3 is 17 amino acids long. Germline-derived CDR1 and CDR2 are SGHDT and YYEEEE. V was trimmed by 0 bases and J by 4 bases, leaving 17 bases between them. The CDR3: CASSLGPTTTLYNEQFF. CDR3 sequence (DNA): TGTGCCAGCAGCTTGGGGCCCACTACGACCCTATACAATGAGCAGTTCTTC.

This clonotype was observed a few times. The chain links TRBV4-1 to TRBJ2-7; 7 nucleotides agree with TRBD1. This CDR3 has 17 amino acids. Looked up from germline, CDR1 is MGHRA and CDR2 is YSYEKL. The J segment lost 0 bases and the V segment lost 4 bases, leaving 12 bases of the junction unmatched. CDR3 sequence: CASSLVAGTESSYEQYF. In DNA form, the CDR3 reads TGCGCCAGCAGCCTAGTAGCCGGGACAGAGAGCTCCTACGAGCAGTACTTC.

The rearrangement joins TRBV5-1 to TRBJ1-1, with D possibly being TRBD1 (6 bases). V lost 4 bases and J lost 1, with 20 bases in between. Germline CDR1 SGHRS, CDR2 YFSETQ. The CDR3 is made up of 17 amino acids. CDR3 DNA: TGCGCCAGCAGCCGGGGGCACAGTGCTTTCTCGAACACTGAAGCTTTCTTT. Translating gives CASSRGHSAFSNTEAFF.